Sequencing of this T cell receptor beta chain was carried out in a study of blood T cells in healthy people across ages. The authors ran a second PCR of roughly 6 to 12 cycles using a sample-barcoded 5' primer and a J-beta primer mix. TCRdb re-analysed the 5' RACE reads in MiXCR, keeping a single row per CDR3 protein. The sample shows 650,000 to 1,000,000 distinct CDR3 sequences, 35% to 40% of them seen only once. This CDR3 region has 15 residues. Trimming took off 4 bases at V and 3 bases at J, with 15 bases between the two ends. The germline CDR1 and CDR2 sequences are MNHEY and SMNVEV (reference sequence).

This receptor was obtained from a man younger than 35 in good health. Sequenced input: blood. This sequence joins TRBV27 and TRBJ1-1; TRBD1 might be the D (5 bases). The CDR3 bases are TGTGCCAGCAGTTCAAAGGGGATTTTGGACACTGAAGCTTTCTTT. Encoded protein: CASSSKGILDTEAFF.